This T cell receptor (beta chain) was recorded in a study of blood T cell repertoires in COVID-19. Across the whole study: PBMCs, B-cell-depleted T cells, or T cells were the source of the cDNA or gDNA that made up the material.

Original data processing: Estimates of nucleated cell counts were drawn from the amplification of reference gene primers. This table comes from immunoSEQ multiplex PCR, and its TCRdb copy is limited to in-frame clones, with some not included. That table furnishes V, J and clone size, whereas the DNA furnished D and trimming. The sample lists under 200,000 clones, 85% occurring once. It was during active infection that Seattle patients were enrolled and then longitudinally followed. The CDR3 loop spans 14 amino acids. The germline gives CDR1 SGHDT, CDR2 YYEEEE. V dropped 3 bases and J dropped 1 base, with 10 bases sitting between them.

The chain carries TRBV5-6 and TRBJ2-5, with a tentative D call TRBD1 (6 bases). This TCR was sampled from a woman over 75 with COVID-19, enrolled during active disease. The sample comprised peripheral blood. CDR3 sequence: CASSYTGSQETQYF. CDR3 nucleotide sequence: TGTGCCAGCAGCTATACAGGGTCCCAAGAGACCCAGTACTTC.